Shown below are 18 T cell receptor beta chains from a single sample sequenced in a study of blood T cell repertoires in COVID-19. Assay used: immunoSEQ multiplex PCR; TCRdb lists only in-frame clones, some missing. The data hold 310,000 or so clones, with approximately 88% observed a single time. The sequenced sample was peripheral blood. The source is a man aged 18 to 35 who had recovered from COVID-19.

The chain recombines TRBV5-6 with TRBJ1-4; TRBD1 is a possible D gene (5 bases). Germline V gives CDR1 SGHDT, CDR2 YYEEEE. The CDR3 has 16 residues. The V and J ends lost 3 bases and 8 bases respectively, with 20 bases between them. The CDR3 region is CASSSLRGKFGEKLFF. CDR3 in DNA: TGTGCCAGCAGCTCCTTACGGGGGAAGTTTGGGGAAAAACTGTTTTTT.

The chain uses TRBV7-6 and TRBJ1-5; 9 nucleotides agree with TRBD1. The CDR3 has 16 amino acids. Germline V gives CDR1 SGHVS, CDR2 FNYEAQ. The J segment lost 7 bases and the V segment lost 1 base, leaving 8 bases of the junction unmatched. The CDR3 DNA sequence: TGTGCCAGCAGCTTAGACACAGGGGGCTCGGGACAGCCCCAGCATTTT. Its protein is CASSLDTGGSGQPQHF.

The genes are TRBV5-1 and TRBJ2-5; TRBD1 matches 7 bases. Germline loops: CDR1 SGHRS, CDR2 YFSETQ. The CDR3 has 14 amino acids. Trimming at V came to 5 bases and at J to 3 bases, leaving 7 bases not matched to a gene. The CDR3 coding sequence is TGCGCCAGCAGTTTCGGGACAGTAGAAGAGACCCAGTACTTC. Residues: CASSFGTVEETQYF.

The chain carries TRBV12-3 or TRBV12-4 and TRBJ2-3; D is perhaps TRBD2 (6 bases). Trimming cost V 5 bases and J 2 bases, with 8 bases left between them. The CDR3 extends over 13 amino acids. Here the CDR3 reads CASSMDYTDTQYF. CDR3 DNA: TGTGCCAGCAGTATGGACTACACAGATACGCAGTATTTT.

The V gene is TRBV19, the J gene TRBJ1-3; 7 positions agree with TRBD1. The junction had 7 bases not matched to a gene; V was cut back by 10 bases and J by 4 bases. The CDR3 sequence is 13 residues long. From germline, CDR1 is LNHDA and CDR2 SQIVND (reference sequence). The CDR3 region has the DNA TGTGCCACCAAACAGGGGCGAGGAAACACCATATATTTT. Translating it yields CATKQGRGNTIYF.

The CDR3 nucleotides read TGTGCCAGCAGCTTGGCTGCAGGGCTTAATGAAAAACTGTTTTTT. Protein product: CASSLAAGLNEKLFF. This chain uses TRBV5-8 with TRBJ1-4; TRBD1 might be the D (5 bases). The CDR3 runs 15 residues. Germline V gives CDR1 SGHTS, CDR2 YDEGEE. The V and J ends lost 0 bases and 4 bases respectively, with 10 bases between them.

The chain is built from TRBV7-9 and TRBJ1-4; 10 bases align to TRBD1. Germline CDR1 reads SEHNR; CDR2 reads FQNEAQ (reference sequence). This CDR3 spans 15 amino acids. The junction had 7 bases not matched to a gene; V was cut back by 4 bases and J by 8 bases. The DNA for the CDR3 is TGTGCCAGCAGCTCTTCCGGGACAGGGGTCGAAAAACTGTTTTTT. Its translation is CASSSSGTGVEKLFF.

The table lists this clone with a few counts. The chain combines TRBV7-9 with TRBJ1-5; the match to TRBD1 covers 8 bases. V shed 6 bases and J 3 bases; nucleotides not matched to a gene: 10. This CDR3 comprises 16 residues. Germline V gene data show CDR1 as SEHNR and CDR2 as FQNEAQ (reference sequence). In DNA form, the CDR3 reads TGTGCCAGCAGTGGACAGGGTTTTGTGTCCAATCAGCCCCAGCATTTT. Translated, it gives CASSGQGFVSNQPQHF.

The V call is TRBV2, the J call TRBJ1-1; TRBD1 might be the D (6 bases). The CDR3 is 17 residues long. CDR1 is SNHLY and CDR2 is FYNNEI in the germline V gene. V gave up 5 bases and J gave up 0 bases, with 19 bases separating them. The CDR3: CASSHPGGQTLNTEAFF. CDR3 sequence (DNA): TGTGCCAGCAGTCACCCGGGCGGACAGACCTTGAACACTGAAGCTTTCTTT.

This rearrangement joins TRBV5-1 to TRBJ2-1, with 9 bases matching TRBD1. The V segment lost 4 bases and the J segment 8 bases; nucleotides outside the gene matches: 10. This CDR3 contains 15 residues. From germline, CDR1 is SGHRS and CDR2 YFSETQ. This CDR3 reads CASSLVGQGPDEQFF. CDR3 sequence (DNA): TGCGCCAGCAGCCTCGTGGGACAGGGTCCAGATGAGCAGTTCTTC.

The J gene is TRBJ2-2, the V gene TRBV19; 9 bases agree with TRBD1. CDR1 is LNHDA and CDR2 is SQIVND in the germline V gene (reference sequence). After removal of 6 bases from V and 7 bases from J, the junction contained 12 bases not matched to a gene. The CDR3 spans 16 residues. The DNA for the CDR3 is TGTGCCAGTAGGACCGGGACAGGGATTGAATTCGGGGAGCTGTTTTTT. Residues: CASRTGTGIEFGELFF. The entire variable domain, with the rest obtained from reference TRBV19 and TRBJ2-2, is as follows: DGGITQSPKYLFRKEGQNVTLSCEQNLNHDAMYWYRQDPGQGLRLIYYSQIVNDFQKGDIAEGYSVSREKKESFPLTVTSAQKNPTAFYLCASRTGTGIEFGELFFGEGSRLTVL.

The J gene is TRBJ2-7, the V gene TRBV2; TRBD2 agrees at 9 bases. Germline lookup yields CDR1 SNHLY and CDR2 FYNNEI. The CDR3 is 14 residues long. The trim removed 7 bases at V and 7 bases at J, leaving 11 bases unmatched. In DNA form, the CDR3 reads TGTGCCAGCAATCGAGTTAGCGGGAGCCCTGAGCAGTACTTC. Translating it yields CASNRVSGSPEQYF.

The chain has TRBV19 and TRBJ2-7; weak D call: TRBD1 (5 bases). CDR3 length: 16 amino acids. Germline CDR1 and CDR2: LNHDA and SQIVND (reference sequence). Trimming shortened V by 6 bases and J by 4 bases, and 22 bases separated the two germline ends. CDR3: CASRKGAGQAAYEQYF. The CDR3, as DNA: TGTGCCAGTAGGAAAGGGGCAGGGCAAGCCGCGTACGAGCAGTACTTC.

The DNA for the CDR3 is TGTGCCAGCAGCTTAGCCGGGACAGAAATTTACGAGCAGTACTTC. Translating it yields CASSLAGTEIYEQYF. This sequence joins TRBV13 and TRBJ2-7; 7 positions match TRBD1. Germline loops: CDR1 PRHDT, CDR2 FYEKMQ (reference sequence). This CDR3 is built from 15 residues. V trimming: 1 base; J trimming: 4 bases; junction bases outside the gene matches: 7.

The CDR3 here is CASRPRGTTYEQYF. In DNA form, the CDR3 reads TGTGCCAGCAGACCTCGAGGGACAACCTACGAGCAGTACTTC. The V gene is TRBV6-5, the J gene TRBJ2-7, with D possibly being TRBD1 (6 bases). Trimming took off 6 bases at V and 2 bases at J, with 14 bases between the two ends. Germline CDR1 reads MNHEY; CDR2 reads SVGAGI. The length of the CDR3 is 14 residues.

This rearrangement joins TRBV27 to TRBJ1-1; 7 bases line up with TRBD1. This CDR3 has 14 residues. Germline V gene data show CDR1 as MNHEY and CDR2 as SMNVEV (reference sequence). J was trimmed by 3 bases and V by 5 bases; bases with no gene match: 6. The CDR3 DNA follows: TGTGCCAGCAGTCGACAGGGAAGGTACACTGAAGCTTTCTTT. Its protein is CASSRQGRYTEAFF.

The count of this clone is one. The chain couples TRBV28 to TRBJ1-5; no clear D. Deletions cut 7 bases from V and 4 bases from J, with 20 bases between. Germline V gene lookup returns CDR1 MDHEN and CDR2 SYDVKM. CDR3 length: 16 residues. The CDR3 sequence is CASTSAGWRENQPQHF. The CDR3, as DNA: TGTGCCAGCACATCGGCGGGCTGGAGGGAGAATCAGCCCCAGCATTTT.

This CDR3 reads CATNGGYSPLHF. The CDR3 coding sequence is TGTGCCACCAATGGGGGCTATTCACCCCTCCACTTT. The V gene is TRBV24-1, the J gene TRBJ1-6, with a possible D match to TRBD1 (6 bases). With 8 bases removed from V and 8 bases from J, the gap between germline ends came to 9 bases. The germline CDR1 and CDR2 sequences are KGHDR and SFDVKD. The CDR3 covers 12 residues.